Reported below is one T cell receptor (beta chain). Its antigen is unknown. In the multiple sclerosis control group, patients were treatment-naive and had stable or active relapsing-remitting disease. The sample comes from a study of CD8 T cells in Susac syndrome. The study, taken as a whole, reports: By the study's own acknowledgment, its TCR sequencing and HLA analysis included relatively few individuals.

RNA amounts of roughly 0.45 to 1 ug underwent reverse transcription with random hexamers. From the immunoSEQ multiplex PCR reads, TCRdb called clonotypes with MiXCR, one entry per CDR3 protein. The table has under 200,000 distinct CDR3 sequences, around 96% seen once. Sequences were obtained from CD8+ T cells from PBMCs. The sequence came from a human donor with multiple sclerosis.

CDR3 nucleotide sequence: TGTGCCATCAGTGAGCCCAAATTTAATTCACCCCTCCACTTT. Translation: CAISEPKFNSPLHF. The chain uses TRBV10-3 and TRBJ1-6; unclear D gene. Germline assignment: CDR1 ENHRY and CDR2 SYGVKD. The V and J ends lost 2 bases and 6 bases respectively, with 8 bases between them. The CDR3 has 14 amino acids.